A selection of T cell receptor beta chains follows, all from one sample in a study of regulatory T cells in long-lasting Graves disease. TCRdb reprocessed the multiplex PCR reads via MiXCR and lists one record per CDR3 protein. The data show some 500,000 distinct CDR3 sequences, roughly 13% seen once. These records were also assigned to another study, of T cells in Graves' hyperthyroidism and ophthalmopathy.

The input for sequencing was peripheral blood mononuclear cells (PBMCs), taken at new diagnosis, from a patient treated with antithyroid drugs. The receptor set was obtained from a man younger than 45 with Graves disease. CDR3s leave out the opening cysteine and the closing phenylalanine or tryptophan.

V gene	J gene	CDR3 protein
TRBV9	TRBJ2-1	ASSVDLGYGEASGSFEQF
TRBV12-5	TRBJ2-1	ASGLVLGGSSYNEQF
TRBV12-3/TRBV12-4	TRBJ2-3	ASSWTSGTDTQY
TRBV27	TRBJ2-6	ASLYSGTGLSGANVLT
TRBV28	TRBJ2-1	ASSLVAPAAYEQF
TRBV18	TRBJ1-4	ASSPREIGMEKLF
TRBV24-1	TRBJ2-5	ATSDLRNQETQY
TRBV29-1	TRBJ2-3	SVLRDGDTQY
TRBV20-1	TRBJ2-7	SVQREGLYEQY
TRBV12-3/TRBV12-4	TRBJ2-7	ASSFQETYEQY
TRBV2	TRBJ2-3	ASSDGGSTDTQY
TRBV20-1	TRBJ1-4	SARPHFAANEKLF
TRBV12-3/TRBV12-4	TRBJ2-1	ASGPSPGRDNEQF
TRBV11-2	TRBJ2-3	ASFAGDRGPDTQY
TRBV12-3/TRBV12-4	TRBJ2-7	ASRSGGGASYEQY
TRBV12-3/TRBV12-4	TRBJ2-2	ASTRRVPELF
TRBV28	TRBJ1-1	ASSVIQGMNTEAF
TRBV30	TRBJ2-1	AWSVWGSGNEQF
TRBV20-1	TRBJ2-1	SASDAGTGGFYNEQF
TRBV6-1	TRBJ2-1	ASSPQIGTVDEQF
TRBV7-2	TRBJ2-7	ASSLTRGTGRFLSYEQY
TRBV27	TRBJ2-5	ASSLREETQY
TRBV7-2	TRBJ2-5	ASSRDRWEQETQY
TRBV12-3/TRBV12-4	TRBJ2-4	ATTDRGRAIQY
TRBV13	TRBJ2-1	ASSLETSGSHEQF
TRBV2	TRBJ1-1	ATSIQTATATEAF
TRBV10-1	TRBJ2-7	ASSESGQLSYEQY
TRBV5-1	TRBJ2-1	ASSLGQSGDEQF
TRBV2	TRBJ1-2	ASSHSNRGRIPANYGYT
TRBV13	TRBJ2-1	ASSMGLAGYNEQF
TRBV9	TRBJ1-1	ASSVASGQGSEAF
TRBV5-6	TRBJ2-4	ASASALSKNIQY
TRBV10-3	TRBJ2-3	AISESLAGKAPATQY
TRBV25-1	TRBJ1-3	ASILGVTIY
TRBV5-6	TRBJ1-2	ASSWGLYGYT
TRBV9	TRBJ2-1	ASSIRLAGEKGEQF
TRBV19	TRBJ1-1	ATRTGLSAEAF
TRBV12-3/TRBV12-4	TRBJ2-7	ASSLSFAGAYEQY
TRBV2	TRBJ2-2	ASSGSRVSGELF
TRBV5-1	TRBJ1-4	ASRTGQGMEKLF
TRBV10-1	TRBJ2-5	ASSESLAVPQETQY
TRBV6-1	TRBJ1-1	ASSPKGVWANTEAF
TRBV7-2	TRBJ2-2	ASSLELAGITGELF
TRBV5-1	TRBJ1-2	ASSLYRGGYT
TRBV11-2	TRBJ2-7	ASSKGNLREEQY
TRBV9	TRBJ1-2	ASSTTAVAGAYGYT
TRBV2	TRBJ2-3	ASSPRQEGTQY
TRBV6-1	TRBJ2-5	ASTPLAGSQETQY
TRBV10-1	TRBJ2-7	ASSDNSGEVHEQY
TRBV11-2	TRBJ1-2	ASSYFNRDHGYT